The T cell receptor beta chain under discussion was sequenced for a study of blood T cells in healthy people across ages. The second PCR ran roughly 6 to 11 cycles with a sample-barcoded 5' primer and J-beta primers. A template-switch adaptor that had 12 random nucleotides put a tag on each cDNA molecule. MiXCR, applied by TCRdb to the 5' RACE reads, yields one record per CDR3 protein. This sample has about 1,400,000 distinct CDR3 sequences; roughly 40% occur once, and the top ten carry approximately 7.9%. The CDR3 runs 14 residues. The V end was cut by 4 bases, the J end by 1 base, with 5 bases between. Germline-derived CDR1 and CDR2 are SNHLY and FYNNEI.

The chain links TRBV2 to TRBJ2-6; D uncertain. Sequencing was carried out using blood. This receptor was obtained from a woman aged 18-29 years in good health. CDR3 in amino acids: CASSGTSGANVLTF. CDR3 DNA sequence: TGTGCCAGCAGTGGGACGTCTGGGGCCAACGTCCTGACTTTC.